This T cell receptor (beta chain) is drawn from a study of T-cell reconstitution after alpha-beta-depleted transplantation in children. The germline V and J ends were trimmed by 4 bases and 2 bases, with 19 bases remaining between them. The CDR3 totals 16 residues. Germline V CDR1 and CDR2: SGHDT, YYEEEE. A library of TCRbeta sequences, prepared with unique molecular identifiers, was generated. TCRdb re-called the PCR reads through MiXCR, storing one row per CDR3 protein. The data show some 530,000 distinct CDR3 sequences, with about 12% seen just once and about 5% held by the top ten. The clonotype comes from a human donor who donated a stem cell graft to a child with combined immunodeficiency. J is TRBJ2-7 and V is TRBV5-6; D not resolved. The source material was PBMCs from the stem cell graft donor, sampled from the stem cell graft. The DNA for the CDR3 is TGTGCCAGCAGCCTACGGACGGATTACACCCCCTACGAGCAGTACTTC. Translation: CASSLRTDYTPYEQYF. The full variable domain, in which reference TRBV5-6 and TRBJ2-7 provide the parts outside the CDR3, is DAGVTQSPTHLIKTRGQQVTLRCSPKSGHDTVSWYQQALGQGPQFIFQYYEEEERQRGNFPDRFSGHQFPNYSSELNVNALLLGDSALYLCASSLRTDYTPYEQYFGPGTRLTVT.